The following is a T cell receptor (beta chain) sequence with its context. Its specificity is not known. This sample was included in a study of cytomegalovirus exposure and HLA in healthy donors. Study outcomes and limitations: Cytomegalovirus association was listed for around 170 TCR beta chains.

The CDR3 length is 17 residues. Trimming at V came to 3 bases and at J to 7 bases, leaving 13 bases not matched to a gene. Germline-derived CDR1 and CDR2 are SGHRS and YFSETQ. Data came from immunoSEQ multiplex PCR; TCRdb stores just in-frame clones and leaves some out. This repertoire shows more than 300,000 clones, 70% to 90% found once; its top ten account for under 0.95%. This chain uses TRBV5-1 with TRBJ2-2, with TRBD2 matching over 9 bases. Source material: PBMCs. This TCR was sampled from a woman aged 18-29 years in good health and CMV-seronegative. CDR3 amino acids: CASSSYGGLAFNGELFF. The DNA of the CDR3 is TGCGCCAGCAGCTCGTATGGGGGACTAGCATTTAACGGGGAGCTGTTTTTT.